This TCR beta chain was profiled in a study of neoadjuvant anti-PD-1 for oral cavity cancer. About the study: Around day 43, patients without progression received a fourth nivolumab dose before surgery. Study-wide points: Treg/Th17 ratio rose with pretreatment blood and fell with post-treatment tumor TCRbeta clonality.

Libraries were prepared by immunoSEQ multiplex PCR; TCRdb keeps only in-frame clonotypes and omits some of them. Of approximately 14,000 clones in the sample, approximately 67% were seen once. As to this clone: Its cognate antigen is unknown.

The patients had HPV-negative, locally advanced oral cavity squamous cell carcinoma. Trimming shortened V by 6 bases and J by 0 bases, and 5 bases separated the two germline ends. The CDR3 is 12 residues long. Germline CDR1 SNHLY, CDR2 FYNNEI. Specimen: PBMCs, collected before nivolumab (anti-PD-1) treatment. The clonotype originates from a person aged 40 to 85 with oral cavity squamous cell carcinoma. This rearrangement joins TRBV2 to TRBJ2-5; no reliable D call. The CDR3 DNA sequence: TGTGCCAGCAGGAAGTACCAAGAGACCCAGTACTTC. It codes for CASRKYQETQYF.